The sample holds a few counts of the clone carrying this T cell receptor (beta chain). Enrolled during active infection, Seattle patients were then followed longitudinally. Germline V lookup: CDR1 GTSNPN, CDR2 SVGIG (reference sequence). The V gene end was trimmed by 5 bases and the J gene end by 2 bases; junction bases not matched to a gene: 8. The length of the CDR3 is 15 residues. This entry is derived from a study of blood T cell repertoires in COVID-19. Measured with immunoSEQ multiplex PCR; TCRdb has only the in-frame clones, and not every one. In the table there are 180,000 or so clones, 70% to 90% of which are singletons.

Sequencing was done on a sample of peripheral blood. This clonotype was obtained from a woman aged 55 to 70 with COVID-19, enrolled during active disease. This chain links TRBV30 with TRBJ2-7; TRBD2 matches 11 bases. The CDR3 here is CAWASGRLGTYEQYF. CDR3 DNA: TGTGCCTGGGCTAGCGGGAGGCTTGGGACCTACGAGCAGTACTTC.